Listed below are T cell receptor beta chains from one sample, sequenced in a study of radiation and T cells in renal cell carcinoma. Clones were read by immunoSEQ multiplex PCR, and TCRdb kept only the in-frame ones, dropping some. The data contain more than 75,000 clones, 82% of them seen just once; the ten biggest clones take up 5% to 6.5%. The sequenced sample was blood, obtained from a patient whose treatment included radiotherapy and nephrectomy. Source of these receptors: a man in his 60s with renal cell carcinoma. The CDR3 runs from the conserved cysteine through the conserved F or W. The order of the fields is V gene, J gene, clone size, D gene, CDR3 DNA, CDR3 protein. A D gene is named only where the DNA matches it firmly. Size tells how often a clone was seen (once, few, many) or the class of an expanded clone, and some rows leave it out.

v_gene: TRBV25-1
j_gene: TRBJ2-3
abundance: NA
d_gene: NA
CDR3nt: TGTGCCAGCAGTGAACCTGGCTTAGATACGCAGTATTTT
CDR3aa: CASSEPGLDTQYF

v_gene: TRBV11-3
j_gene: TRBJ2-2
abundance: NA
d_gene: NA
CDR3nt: TGTGCCAGCAGCTTAGTTATGGGCGGGGAGCTGTTATTT
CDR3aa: CASSLVMGGELLF

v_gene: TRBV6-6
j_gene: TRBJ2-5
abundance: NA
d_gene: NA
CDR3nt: TGTGCCAGCAGTCGCAGGACCCAAGAGACCCAGTACTTC
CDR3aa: CASSRRTQETQYF

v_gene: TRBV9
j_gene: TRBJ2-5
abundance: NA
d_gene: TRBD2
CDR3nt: TGTGCCAGCAGCGTCGGAGCGGGAGATGGTAGGGAGACCCAGTACTTC
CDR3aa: CASSVGAGDGRETQYF

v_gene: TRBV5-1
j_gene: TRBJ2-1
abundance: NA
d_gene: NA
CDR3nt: TGCGCCAGCAGCTTGAAATTGGGGCTGGGGCAGTTCTTC
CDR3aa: CASSLKLGLGQFF

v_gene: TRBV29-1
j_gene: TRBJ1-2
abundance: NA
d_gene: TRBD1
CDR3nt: TGCAGCGTTGAAGAACCGGCAGGGGGCGCGTATGGCTACACCTTC
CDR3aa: CSVEEPAGGAYGYTF

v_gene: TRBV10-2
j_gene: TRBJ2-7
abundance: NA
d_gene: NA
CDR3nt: TGCGCCAGCCCAAGCCAGAGCTCCTACGAGCAGTACTTC
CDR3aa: CASPSQSSYEQYF

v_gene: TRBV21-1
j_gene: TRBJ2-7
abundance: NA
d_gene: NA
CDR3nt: TGTGCCAGCAGCAAATTTACAGGCTACGAGCAGTACTTC
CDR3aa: CASSKFTGYEQYF

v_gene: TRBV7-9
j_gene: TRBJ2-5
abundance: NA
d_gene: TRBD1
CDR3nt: TGTGCCAGCACCGTTGACCGACAGGACAGGGGGCCCCAAGAGACCCAGTACTTC
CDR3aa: CASTVDRQDRGPQETQYF

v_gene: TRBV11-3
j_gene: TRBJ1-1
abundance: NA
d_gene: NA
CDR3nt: TGTGCCAGCAGCTTAGGACAGAACACTGAAGCTTTCTTT
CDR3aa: CASSLGQNTEAFF

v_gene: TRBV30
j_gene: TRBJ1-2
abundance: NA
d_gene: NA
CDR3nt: TGTGCCTGGCACGCGCCAGGGGATAAGGGTGGCTACACCTTC
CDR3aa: CAWHAPGDKGGYTF

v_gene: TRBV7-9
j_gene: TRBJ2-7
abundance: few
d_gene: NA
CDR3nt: TGTGCCAGCAGTGGTCAGGAGAACTACGAGCAGTACTTC
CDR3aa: CASSGQENYEQYF

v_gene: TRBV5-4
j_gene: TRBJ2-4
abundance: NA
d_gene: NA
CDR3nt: TGTGCCAGCAGCTTGGGGGGGACCCTAGCCAAAAACATTCAGTACTTC
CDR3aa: CASSLGGTLAKNIQYF

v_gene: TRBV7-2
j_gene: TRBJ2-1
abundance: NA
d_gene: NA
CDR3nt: TGTGCCAGCAGTTTGTTTCCGGGAGCTTTAACGAATGAGCAGTTCTTC
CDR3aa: CASSLFPGALTNEQFF

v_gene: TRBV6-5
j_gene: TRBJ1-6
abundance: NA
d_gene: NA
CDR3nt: TGTGCCAGCAGTGCCACAGGGAGGGATTCACCCCTCCACTTT
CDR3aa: CASSATGRDSPLHF

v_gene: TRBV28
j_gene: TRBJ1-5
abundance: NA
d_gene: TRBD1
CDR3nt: TGTGCCAGCAGTAGAGACAGGGGACGGAATCAGCCCCAGCATTTT
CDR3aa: CASSRDRGRNQPQHF

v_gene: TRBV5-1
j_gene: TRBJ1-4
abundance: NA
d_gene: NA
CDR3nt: TGCGCCAGCAGCTCCGGGACGCTCAAGGAGGAAAAACTGTTTTTT
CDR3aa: CASSSGTLKEEKLFF

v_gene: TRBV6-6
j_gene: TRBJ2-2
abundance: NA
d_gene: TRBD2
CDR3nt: TGTGCCAGCAGCTATAGCGGGATCAACACCGGGGAGCTGTTTTTT
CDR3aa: CASSYSGINTGELFF

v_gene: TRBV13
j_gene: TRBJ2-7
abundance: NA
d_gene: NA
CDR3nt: TGTGCCAGCAGCTTAGGCCTCCAGGGCTACGAGCAGTACTTC
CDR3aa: CASSLGLQGYEQYF

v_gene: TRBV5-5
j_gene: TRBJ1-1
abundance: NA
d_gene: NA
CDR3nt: TGTGCCAGCAGCTTGGCCGGGGCAGGGAACACTGAAGCTTTCTTT
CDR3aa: CASSLAGAGNTEAFF

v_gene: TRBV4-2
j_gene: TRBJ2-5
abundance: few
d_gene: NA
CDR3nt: TGTGCCAGCAGCCAAGATGGGCCAGGAGGGGGAGAGACCCAGTACTTC
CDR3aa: CASSQDGPGGGETQYF

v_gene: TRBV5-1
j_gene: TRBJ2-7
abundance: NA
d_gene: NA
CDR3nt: TGCGCCAGCAGCTTTGGGGACGACGAGCAGTACTTC
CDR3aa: CASSFGDDEQYF

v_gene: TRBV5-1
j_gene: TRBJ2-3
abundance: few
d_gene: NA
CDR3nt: TGCGCCAGCAGCTTCACAGATACGCAGTATTTT
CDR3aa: CASSFTDTQYF

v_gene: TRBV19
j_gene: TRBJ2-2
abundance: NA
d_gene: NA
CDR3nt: TGTGCCAGTAGTATCCCAGCGGGTGTCGGGGAGCTGTTTTTT
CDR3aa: CASSIPAGVGELFF

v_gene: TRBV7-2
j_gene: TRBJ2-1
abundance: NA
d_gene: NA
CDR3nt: TGTGCCAGCAGCTTAGAGTTCGGGGCCCCTCTTCACAATGAGCAGTTCTTC
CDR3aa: CASSLEFGAPLHNEQFF

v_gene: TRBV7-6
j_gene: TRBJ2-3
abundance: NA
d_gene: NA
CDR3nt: TGTGCCAGCAGCTTAATTGAGGTTGAGGCAGATACGCAGTATTTT
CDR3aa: CASSLIEVEADTQYF

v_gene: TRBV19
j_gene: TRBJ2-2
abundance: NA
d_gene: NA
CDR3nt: TGTGCCAGTAGTATAACAGGGACTACCTACACCGGGGAGCTGTTTTTT
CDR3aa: CASSITGTTYTGELFF

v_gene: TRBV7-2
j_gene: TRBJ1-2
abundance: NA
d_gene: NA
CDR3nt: TGTGCCAGCAGCTTAGTGCAGGGTTTGAGGGAAGGCTACACCTTC
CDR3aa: CASSLVQGLREGYTF

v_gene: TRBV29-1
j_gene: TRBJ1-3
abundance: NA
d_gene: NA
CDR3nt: TGCAGCGTTGAAGATAGGGCAGGGTTGGGAAACACCATATATTTT
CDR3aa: CSVEDRAGLGNTIYF

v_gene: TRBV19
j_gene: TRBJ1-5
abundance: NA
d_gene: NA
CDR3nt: TGTGCCAGTACCCTCGGGACGGCATTTCAGCCCCAGCATTTT
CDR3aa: CASTLGTAFQPQHF

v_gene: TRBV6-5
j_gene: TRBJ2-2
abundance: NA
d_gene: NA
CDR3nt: TGTGCCAGCAGTTCTGGAGGGGCCAACACCGGGGAGCTGTTTTTT
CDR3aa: CASSSGGANTGELFF

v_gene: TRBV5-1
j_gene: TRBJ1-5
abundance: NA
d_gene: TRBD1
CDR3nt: TGCGCCAGCAGCTGGACAGGGACGCGAAGTCAGCCCCAGCATTTT
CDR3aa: CASSWTGTRSQPQHF

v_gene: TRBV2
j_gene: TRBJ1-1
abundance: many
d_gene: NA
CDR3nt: TGTGCCAGCAGTGAAGCGACCCTCTACACTGAAGCTTTCTTT
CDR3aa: CASSEATLYTEAFF

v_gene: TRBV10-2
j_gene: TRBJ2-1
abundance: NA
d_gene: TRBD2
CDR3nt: TGCGCCAGCAGTGAACTAGCGGGAACCTACAATGAGCAGTTCTTC
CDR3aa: CASSELAGTYNEQFF

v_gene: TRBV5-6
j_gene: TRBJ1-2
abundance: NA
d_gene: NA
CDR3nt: TGTGCCAGCAGCTTGGCAGGGCAATCCTATGGCTACACCTTC
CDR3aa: CASSLAGQSYGYTF

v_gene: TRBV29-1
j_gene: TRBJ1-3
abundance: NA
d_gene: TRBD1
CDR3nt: TGCAGCGTAACAGGGGTGGGAAACACCATATATTTT
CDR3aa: CSVTGVGNTIYF

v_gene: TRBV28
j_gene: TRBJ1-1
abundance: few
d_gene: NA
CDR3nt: TGTGCCAGCAGGTGGGACGGCACTGAAGCTTTCTTT
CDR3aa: CASRWDGTEAFF

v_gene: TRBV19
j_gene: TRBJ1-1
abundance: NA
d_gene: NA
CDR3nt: TGTGCCAGTAGTATAACGGGGTCCGACACTGAAGCTTTCTTT
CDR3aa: CASSITGSDTEAFF

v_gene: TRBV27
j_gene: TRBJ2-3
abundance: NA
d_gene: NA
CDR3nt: TGTGCCAGCAGTTTGGGGGCCCCAGATACGCAGTATTTT
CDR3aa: CASSLGAPDTQYF

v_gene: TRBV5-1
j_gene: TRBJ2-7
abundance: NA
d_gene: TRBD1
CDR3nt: TGCGCCAGCAGCCAGGGGGACAGGCCCAACGAGCAGTACTTC
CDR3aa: CASSQGDRPNEQYF

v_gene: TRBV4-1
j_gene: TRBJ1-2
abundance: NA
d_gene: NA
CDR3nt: TGCGCCAGCAGCCAAGTCGTCCAGGGGCCGAAGGCTGGCTACACCTTC
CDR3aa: CASSQVVQGPKAGYTF

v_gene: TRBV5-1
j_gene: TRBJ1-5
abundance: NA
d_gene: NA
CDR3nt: TGCGCCAGCAGCTTCGAGAACAGGGAACCCTATAGCAATCAGCCCCAGCATTTT
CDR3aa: CASSFENREPYSNQPQHF

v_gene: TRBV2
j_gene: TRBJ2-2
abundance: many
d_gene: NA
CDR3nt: TGTGCCAGCAGGGCGGGCCTCAACACCGGGGAGCTGTTTTTT
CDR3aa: CASRAGLNTGELFF

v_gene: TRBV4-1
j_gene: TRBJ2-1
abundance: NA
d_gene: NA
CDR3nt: TGCGCCAGCAGCCAAGATAGCGGAGTGGGGCAGTTCTTC
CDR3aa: CASSQDSGVGQFF

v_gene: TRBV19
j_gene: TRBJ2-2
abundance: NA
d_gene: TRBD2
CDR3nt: TGTGCCAGTAGCGGGAGGGCGGGATCCGGGGAGCTGTTTTTT
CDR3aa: CASSGRAGSGELFF

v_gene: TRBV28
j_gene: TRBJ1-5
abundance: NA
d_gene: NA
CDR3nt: TGTGCCAGCAGTTTACTTGGGCAGCCCCAGCATTTT
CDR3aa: CASSLLGQPQHF

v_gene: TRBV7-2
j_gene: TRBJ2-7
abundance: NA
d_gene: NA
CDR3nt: TGTGCCAGCAGCTTTTCGGGCGGGGAATACGAGCAGTACTTC
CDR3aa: CASSFSGGEYEQYF

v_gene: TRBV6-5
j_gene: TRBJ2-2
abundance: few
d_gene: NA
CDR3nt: TGTGCCACCCGAACCCCGGGACTTAACACCGGGGAGCTGTTTTTT
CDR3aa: CATRTPGLNTGELFF

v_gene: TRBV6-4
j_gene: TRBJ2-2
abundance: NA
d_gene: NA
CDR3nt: TGTGCCAGCAGTACAGGGTTGAACACCGGGGAGCTGTTTTTT
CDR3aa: CASSTGLNTGELFF

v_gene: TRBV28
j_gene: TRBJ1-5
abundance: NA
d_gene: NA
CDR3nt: TGTGCCAGCAGTTTAGTGGTTGAGAGGGAGGATCAGCCCCAGCATTTT
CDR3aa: CASSLVVEREDQPQHF

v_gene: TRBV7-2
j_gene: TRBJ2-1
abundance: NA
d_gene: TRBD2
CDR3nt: TGTGCCAGCAGCCGTCAAAGCGGGAGGGTGGGGAATGAGCAGTTCTTC
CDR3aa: CASSRQSGRVGNEQFF

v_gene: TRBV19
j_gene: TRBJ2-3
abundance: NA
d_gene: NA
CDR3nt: TGTGCCAGTAGTATAGACAGGGAGGCCGATACGCAGTATTTT
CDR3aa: CASSIDREADTQYF

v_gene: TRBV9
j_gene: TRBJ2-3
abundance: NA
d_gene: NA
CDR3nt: TGTGCCAGCAGCGTGGGGGGAGGAGATACGCAGTATTTT
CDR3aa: CASSVGGGDTQYF

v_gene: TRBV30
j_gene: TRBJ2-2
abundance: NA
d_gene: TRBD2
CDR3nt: TGTGCCTGGAGAGTAGCGGGAAATACCGGGGAGCTGTTTTTT
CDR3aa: CAWRVAGNTGELFF

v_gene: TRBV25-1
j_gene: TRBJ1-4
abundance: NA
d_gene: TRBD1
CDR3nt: TGTGCCAGCAGTGTGACAGGGGGGGAAAAACTGTTTTTT
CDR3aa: CASSVTGGEKLFF